These 11 T cell receptor beta chains came from one sample sequenced in a study of OX40 agonist ivuxolimab in advanced cancers. Libraries were constructed by the immunoSEQ multiplex PCR assay. TCRdb's version of the immuneACCESS table is confined to in-frame rearrangements and falls short of the full clone set. An unresolved V gene accounts for under half of the shortfall where checked; the remainder is of unknown origin. This sample gives 60,000 to 75,000 clones in total; over 80% of them show up just once. The ten most abundant clones make up around 26% of the sample. Source: CD4+ or CD8+ T cells sorted from blood, taken in a trial of the OX40 agonist ivuxolimab. These receptors came from an adult with an advanced solid tumor such as melanoma, head and neck, liver or kidney cancer.

The chain employs TRBV4-1 and TRBJ1-1; D is possibly TRBD1 (5 bases). Trimming left V 0 bases short and J 5 bases short, with 10 bases between. Germline V gene data show CDR1 as MGHRA and CDR2 as YSYEKL. The CDR3 runs 14 residues. For the CDR3, the DNA is TGCGCCAGCAGCCAAGATCGGGGGGGTACTGAAGCTTTCTTT. It specifies CASSQDRGGTEAFF.

This clone was counted a single time. The chain employs TRBV18 and TRBJ2-7; 9 bases fit TRBD2. Germline loops: CDR1 KGHSH, CDR2 LQKENI. V lost 2 bases to trimming and J lost 6 bases; unmatched junction nucleotides: 11. The CDR3 has 16 amino acids. The CDR3 is CASSPYSSGSVAEQYF. In DNA, the CDR3 is TGTGCCAGCTCACCATATAGTAGCGGGAGTGTTGCCGAGCAGTACTTC.

J is TRBJ2-5 and V is TRBV19; D may be TRBD2 (5 bases). CDR3 length: 13 residues. V lost 3 bases to trimming and J lost 3 bases, with 8 bases between them. The germline gives CDR1 LNHDA, CDR2 SQIVND (reference sequence). CDR3 DNA sequence: TGTGCCAGTAGTATTGGACTCGAAGAGACCCAGTACTTC. Protein sequence: CASSIGLEETQYF.

V gene TRBV5-8 combines with J gene TRBJ1-5; 7 nucleotides agree with TRBD1. The CDR3 is 15 amino acids. J gave up 3 bases and V 5 bases, and 8 bases lay outside the gene matches. The germline CDR1 and CDR2 sequences are SGHTS and YDEGEE. The CDR3 loop is CASRLLTGLNQPQHF. The DNA for the CDR3 is TGTGCCAGCAGGCTACTGACAGGGCTCAATCAGCCCCAGCATTTT.

The chain links TRBV15 to TRBJ1-5; the match to TRBD1 covers 9 bases. The germline V gene encodes CDR1 LNHNV and CDR2 YYDKDF (reference sequence). V lost 10 bases and J lost 6; bases outside the gene matches: 7. The CDR3 has 13 residues. The CDR3 loop is CAKSGQGFQPQHF. The CDR3 DNA reads as TGTGCCAAGTCGGGACAGGGTTTTCAGCCCCAGCATTTT.

V and J are TRBV5-1 and TRBJ2-7; weak D call: TRBD1 (5 bases). Germline loops: CDR1 SGHRS, CDR2 YFSETQ. CDR3 length: 15 residues. V was cut by 2 bases and J by 0 bases, with 12 bases left in between. The CDR3 nucleotides are TGCGCCAGCAGCTTCCAGGGTATCGGCTCCTACGAGCAGTACTTC. As protein: CASSFQGIGSYEQYF.

The chain has TRBV7-2 and TRBJ2-7, with D perhaps given as TRBD1 or TRBD2 (5 bases each). Trimming took 5 bases from V and 2 from J, leaving 10 bases between them. Per the germline V gene, CDR1 is SGHTA and CDR2 is FQGNSA. The CDR3 totals 13 residues. The CDR3 region is CASSHGTTYEQYF. CDR3 sequence (DNA): TGTGCCAGCAGCCACGGGACGACCTACGAGCAGTACTTC.

The V gene is TRBV7-8, the J gene TRBJ2-2; 10 nucleotides match TRBD2. Germline CDR1 SGHVS, CDR2 FQNEAQ. The CDR3 runs to 17 residues. V was clipped by 5 bases and J by 1 base; unmatched bases: 7. CDR3 in amino acids: CASSPTIAGGNTGELFF. As DNA, the CDR3 is TGTGCCAGCAGCCCGACCATAGCGGGAGGGAACACCGGGGAGCTGTTTTTT. The whole variable domain, remainder taken from reference TRBV7-8 and TRBJ2-2, is GAGVSQSPRYKVAKRGQDVALRCDPISGHVSLFWYQQALGQGPEFLTYFQNEAQLDKSGLPSDRFFAERPEGSVSTLKIQRTQQEDSAVYLCASSPTIAGGNTGELFFGEGSRLTVL.

V gene TRBV28 combines with J gene TRBJ1-4, with 9 bases fitting TRBD1. This CDR3 is 16 amino acids long. With 7 bases clipped from V and 8 bases from J, the junction kept 14 bases outside the gene matches. CDR1 and CDR2 from the germline V gene are MDHEN and SYDVKM. The CDR3 loop is CASTPPGDRVTEKLFF. The CDR3 DNA reads TGTGCCAGCACCCCCCCCGGGGACAGGGTAACCGAAAAACTGTTTTTT.

This CDR3 is CASSVAPGNTIYF. As DNA, the CDR3 is TGTGCCAGCAGCGTAGCACCTGGAAACACCATATATTTT. The rearrangement uses TRBV9 and TRBJ1-3; no definite D call. V shed 0 bases and J shed 2 bases, with 3 bases lying between them. The CDR3 length is 13 residues. Germline V gene data show CDR1 as SGDLS and CDR2 as YYNGEE.

As DNA, the CDR3 is TGTGCCAGCAGTACAGGGGTGAGTGGCAATGAGCAGTTCTTC. This gives the protein CASSTGVSGNEQFF. The chain joins TRBV6-1 to TRBJ2-1, with TRBD1 matching over 7 bases. J was trimmed by 6 bases and V by 5 bases; bases with no gene match: 7. The CDR3 consists of 14 residues. Per germline, CDR1 MNHNS and CDR2 SASEGT.